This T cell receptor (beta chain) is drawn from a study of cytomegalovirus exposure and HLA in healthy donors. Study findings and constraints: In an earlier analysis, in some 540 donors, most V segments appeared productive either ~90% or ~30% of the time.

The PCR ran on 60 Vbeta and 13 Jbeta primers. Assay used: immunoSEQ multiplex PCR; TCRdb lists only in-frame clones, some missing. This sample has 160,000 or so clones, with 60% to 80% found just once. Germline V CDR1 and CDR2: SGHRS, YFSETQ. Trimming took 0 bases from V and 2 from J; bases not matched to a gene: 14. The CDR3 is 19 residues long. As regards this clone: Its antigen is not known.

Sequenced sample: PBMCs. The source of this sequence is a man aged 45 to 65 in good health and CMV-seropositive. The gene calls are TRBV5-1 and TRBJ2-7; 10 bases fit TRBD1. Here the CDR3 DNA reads TGCGCCAGCAGCTTGGGGGACAGGGGTAAAATTTATACCACCTACGAGCAGTACTTC. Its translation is CASSLGDRGKIYTTYEQYF.